One sample yielded the 8 T cell receptor beta chains listed below, sequenced in a study of beta chain features in type 1 diabetes. Study results and limitations: When Type 1 diabetes patients were examined, their TCRB CDR3s proved moderately but significantly shorter in all four CD4+ subsets.

Since all of the isolated RNA was reverse transcribed, expressed TCRB transcripts were what got sequenced. Method: immunoSEQ multiplex PCR; TCRdb's copy keeps in-frame clones and lacks some. The sample holds over 600,000 clones, around 12% seen once. Their antigens are not known. Sequencing used naive CD4+ T cells from blood. The receptor source for this set is a man younger than 45 with type 1 diabetes.

This clone was counted only a few times. J is TRBJ2-3 and V is TRBV5-1, with D perhaps TRBD1 (6 bases). The CDR3 contains 13 residues. V was clipped by 4 bases and J by 5 bases, with 11 bases between them. CDR1 and CDR2 (germline): SGHRS, YFSETQ. The CDR3 reads CASSPQQGDTQYF. The CDR3 DNA follows: TGCGCCAGCAGCCCCCAACAGGGAGATACGCAGTATTTT.

This clone was observed a handful of times. The CDR3 is CASSYRGETEAFF. The CDR3, as DNA: TGTGCCAGCAGTTACAGGGGCGAGACTGAAGCTTTCTTT. V and J are TRBV6-5 and TRBJ1-1; a possible D gene is TRBD1 (5 bases). The germline gives CDR1 MNHEY, CDR2 SVGAGI. The CDR3 consists of 13 residues. V was clipped by 2 bases and J by 5 bases, with 9 bases between them.

The chain employs TRBV10-3 and TRBJ2-3; D uncertain. The germline CDR1 and CDR2 sequences are ENHRY and SYGVKD. Trimming stripped 6 bases from V and 4 bases from J, with 11 bases between. This CDR3 is built from 13 residues. This CDR3 is CAISRSRPDTQYF. In nucleotides, the CDR3 is TGTGCCATCAGCCGGTCAAGACCAGATACGCAGTATTTT.

The chain joins TRBV5-4 to TRBJ2-3; TRBD1 is a possible D gene (5 bases). Germline loops: CDR1 SGHNT, CDR2 YYREEE (reference sequence). Trimming removed 3 bases from V and 0 bases from J, with 14 bases in between. This CDR3 region has 16 residues. The CDR3 region has the DNA TGTGCCAGCAGCTGGAAGACAGACGCTAGCACAGATACGCAGTATTTT. It codes for CASSWKTDASTDTQYF.

This clone was counted a few times. The chain carries TRBV10-3 and TRBJ1-2, with 7 bases identical to TRBD1. Germline V gene sequence: CDR1 ENHRY, CDR2 SYGVKD. The CDR3 has 13 residues. The ends lost 9 bases at V and 5 bases at J; junction bases unmatched: 9. The CDR3 protein is CAITLSGGYGYTF. CDR3 bases: TGTGCCATTACCCTCTCAGGGGGTTATGGCTACACCTTC.

CDR3 bases: TGTGCCAGCAGCGTAGGGGCGGGTTCTAACTATGGCTACACCTTC. Translating gives CASSVGAGSNYGYTF. The chain links TRBV9 to TRBJ1-2; D gene uncertain. From germline, CDR1 is SGDLS and CDR2 YYNGEE. V was clipped by 0 bases and J by 0 bases, with 9 bases between them. The CDR3 runs 15 residues.

V usage is TRBV4-3 and J usage is TRBJ2-2; no clear D gene. The length of the CDR3 is 15 residues. V was pared by 0 bases and J by 7 bases, with 12 bases between. Germline V gene data show CDR1 as LGHNA and CDR2 as YSLEER. As DNA, the CDR3 is TGCGCCAGCAGCCAAGATCTCGCCTGGGGCGGGGAGCTGTTTTTT. Protein: CASSQDLAWGGELFF.

This sequence joins TRBV18 and TRBJ1-3; the D is unclear. CDR1 and CDR2 (germline): KGHSH, LQKENI. The CDR3 is 16 residues long. V shed 2 bases and J shed 1 base, with 12 bases lying between them. This CDR3 reads CASSPSPGISGNTIYF. CDR3 nucleotides: TGTGCCAGCTCACCATCCCCAGGCATATCTGGAAACACCATATATTTT.